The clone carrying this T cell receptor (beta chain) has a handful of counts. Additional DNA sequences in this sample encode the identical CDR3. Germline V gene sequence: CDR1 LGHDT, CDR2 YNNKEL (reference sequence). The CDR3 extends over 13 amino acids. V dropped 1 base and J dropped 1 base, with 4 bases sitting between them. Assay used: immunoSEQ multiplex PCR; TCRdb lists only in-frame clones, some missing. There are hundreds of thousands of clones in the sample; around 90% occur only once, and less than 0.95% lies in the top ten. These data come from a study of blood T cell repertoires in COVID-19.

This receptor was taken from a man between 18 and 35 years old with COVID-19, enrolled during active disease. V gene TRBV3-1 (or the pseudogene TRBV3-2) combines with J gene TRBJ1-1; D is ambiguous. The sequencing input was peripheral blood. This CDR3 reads CASSQGRNTEAFF. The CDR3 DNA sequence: TGTGCCAGCAGCCAAGGGAGGAACACTGAAGCTTTCTTT.